The T cell receptor (beta chain) described here comes from a study of blood T cell repertoires in COVID-19. Study-level information: PBMCs, B-cell-depleted T cells, or T cells provided the cDNA or gDNA that made up the material.

Germline V gene sequence: CDR1 MGHRA, CDR2 YSYEKL. The CDR3 covers 16 residues. Original processing notes: Nucleated cell counts were estimated from reference gene primer amplification. Only in-frame clones appear in the TCRdb table, and some are missing; sequencing was by immunoSEQ multiplex PCR. D and trimming were read from the DNA, whereas the V and J calls and clone size are those reported in that table. The table lists fewer than 300,000 clones, around 90% of them singletons, with roughly 9.1% in the top ten. On this clone itself: Sequence at one end of the junction differs from germline and may be a read error.

The sequence was obtained from a man aged 18 to 29 with active or convalescent COVID-19. Material: peripheral blood. This chain joins TRBV4-1 and TRBJ2-1; a weak D match, TRBD2 (5 bases). The CDR3: CASSQEERSSYNEQFF. The CDR3 bases are TGCGCCAGCAGTCAAGAAGAGCGGAGCTCCTACAATGAGCAGTTCTTC.